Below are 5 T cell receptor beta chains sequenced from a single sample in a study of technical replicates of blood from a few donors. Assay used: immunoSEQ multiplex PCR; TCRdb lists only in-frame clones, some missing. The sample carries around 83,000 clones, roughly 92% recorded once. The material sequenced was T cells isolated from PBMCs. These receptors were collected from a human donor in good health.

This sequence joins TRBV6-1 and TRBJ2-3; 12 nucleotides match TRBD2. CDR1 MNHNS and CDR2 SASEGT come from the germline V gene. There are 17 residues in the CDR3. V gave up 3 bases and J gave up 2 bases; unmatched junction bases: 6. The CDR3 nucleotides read TGTGCCAGCAGTGACGGACTAGCGGGGCGATTCACAGATACGCAGTATTTT. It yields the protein CASSDGLAGRFTDTQYF.

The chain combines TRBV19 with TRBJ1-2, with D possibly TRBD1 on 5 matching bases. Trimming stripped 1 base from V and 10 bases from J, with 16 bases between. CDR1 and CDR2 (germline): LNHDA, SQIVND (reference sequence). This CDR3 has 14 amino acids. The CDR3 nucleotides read TGTGCCAGTAGTATAGGGCAGGGCCCGCAGGACTACACCTTC. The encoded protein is CASSIGQGPQDYTF.

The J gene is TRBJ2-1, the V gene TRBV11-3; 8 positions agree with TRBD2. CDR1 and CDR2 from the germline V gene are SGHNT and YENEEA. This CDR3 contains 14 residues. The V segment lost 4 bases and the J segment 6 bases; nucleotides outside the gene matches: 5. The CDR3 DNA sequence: TGTGCCAGCAGCTCCAGCGGGAGAGGCAATGAGCAGTTCTTC. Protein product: CASSSSGRGNEQFF.

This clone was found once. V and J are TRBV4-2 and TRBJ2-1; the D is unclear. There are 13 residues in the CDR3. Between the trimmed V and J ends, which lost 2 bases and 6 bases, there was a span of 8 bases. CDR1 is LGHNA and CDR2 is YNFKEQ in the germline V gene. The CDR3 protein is CASSQIPGNEQFF. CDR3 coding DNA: TGTGCCAGCAGCCAAATACCCGGCAATGAGCAGTTCTTC.

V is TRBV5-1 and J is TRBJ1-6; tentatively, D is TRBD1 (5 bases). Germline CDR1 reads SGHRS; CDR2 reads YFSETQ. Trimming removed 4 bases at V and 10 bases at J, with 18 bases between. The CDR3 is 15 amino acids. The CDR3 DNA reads TGCGCCAGCAGCACGGGGCAGGGAGGATCCTCACCCCTCCACTTT. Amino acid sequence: CASSTGQGGSSPLHF.